This is a list of T cell receptor beta chains from one sample in a study of T-cell memory formation after mild COVID-19. TCRdb re-analysed the 5' RACE reads in MiXCR, keeping a single row per CDR3 protein. The table includes about 260,000 distinct CDR3 sequences, approximately 15% detected once. Sequenced: PBMCs or a T cell subset sorted from them (not recorded which). All receptors come from a man aged 18 to 29 who had mild COVID-19 (a few samples of this study predate the infection). Cell type and time point are not known. CDR3s leave out the opening cysteine and the closing phenylalanine or tryptophan.

v_gene: TRBV27
CDR3aa: ASTREGGEQF

v_gene: TRBV4-1
CDR3aa: ASSRTGTGVDEQY

v_gene: TRBV7-8
CDR3aa: ASSPPRGRQFYNEQF

v_gene: TRBV10-3
CDR3aa: AISDASGGFQTQY

v_gene: TRBV7-3
CDR3aa: ASSLMGSQDIQY

v_gene: TRBV5-4
CDR3aa: ASSLATVSGPEAF

v_gene: TRBV13
CDR3aa: ASGRTENTGELF

v_gene: TRBV4-1
CDR3aa: ASSQEMAPSTDTQY

v_gene: TRBV20-1
CDR3aa: SARKYNEQF

v_gene: TRBV7-9
CDR3aa: ASSLGTAGPDTQY

v_gene: TRBV7-2
CDR3aa: ASNISHRGTGNSPLH

v_gene: TRBV6-6
CDR3aa: ASSHPPRRGVYTDTQY

v_gene: TRBV12-3/TRBV12-4
CDR3aa: ASRLNPTHGTEAF

v_gene: TRBV7-2
CDR3aa: ASRGDPRPLNEQF

v_gene: TRBV19
CDR3aa: ASRRGYTGELF

v_gene: TRBV4-1
CDR3aa: ASSQRSEAQY

v_gene: TRBV5-6
CDR3aa: ASSLGVHTQY

v_gene: TRBV11-2
CDR3aa: ASSFDRGGFYEQY

v_gene: TRBV3-1
CDR3aa: ASSQVVLSSGANVLT

v_gene: TRBV7-8
CDR3aa: ASSLMGENTGELFF

v_gene: TRBV7-3
CDR3aa: ASSLFGQASVPSGANVLT

v_gene: TRBV21-1
CDR3aa: ASSKGGEANTIY

v_gene: TRBV20-1
CDR3aa: SASRGDINEQF

v_gene: TRBV18
CDR3aa: ASSLSTGDPGYT

v_gene: TRBV7-2
CDR3aa: ASSPAIGAHEQF

v_gene: TRBV5-1
CDR3aa: ASTPGQGVGETQY

v_gene: TRBV7-2
CDR3aa: ASSYDGTRSYEQY

v_gene: TRBV5-1
CDR3aa: ASSLEPRNTEAF

v_gene: TRBV30
CDR3aa: AWSASQRGNVETQY

v_gene: TRBV7-2
CDR3aa: ASSPQSSSYEQY

v_gene: TRBV7-7
CDR3aa: ASSLGIAGQETQY

v_gene: TRBV25-1
CDR3aa: ASSEASGYQETQY

v_gene: TRBV24-1
CDR3aa: ATSGASGGLNTGELF

v_gene: TRBV3-1
CDR3aa: ASSHPGHMNTEAF

v_gene: TRBV6-6
CDR3aa: ASSVDNTEAF

v_gene: TRBV28
CDR3aa: ASSLGGDSEEAF

v_gene: TRBV12-3/TRBV12-4
CDR3aa: ASSYLAGYYNEQF

v_gene: TRBV7-2
CDR3aa: ASSSRLAGGTGEQF

v_gene: TRBV7-2
CDR3aa: ASSLQGANDYGYT

v_gene: TRBV5-1
CDR3aa: ASTPPGLAGLNTGELF

v_gene: TRBV3-1
CDR3aa: ASSQHGANTGELF

v_gene: TRBV7-9
CDR3aa: ASSSWAGTIDEQY

v_gene: TRBV12-3/TRBV12-4
CDR3aa: ASTRTGDQPQH

v_gene: TRBV3-1
CDR3aa: ASSRRRRTGGDGYT

v_gene: TRBV7-2
CDR3aa: ASSLIPGLY

v_gene: TRBV14
CDR3aa: ASSAEMGRGAF

v_gene: TRBV5-1
CDR3aa: ASNGQGVGETQY